What follows are 22 T cell receptor beta chains derived from one specimen sequenced in a study of blood T cell repertoires in COVID-19. Assay used: immunoSEQ multiplex PCR; TCRdb lists only in-frame clones, some missing. The sample has some 170,000 clones; 80% are singletons. Sequencing was performed on PBMCs or T cells enriched from blood (not recorded which). Receptors were obtained from a man aged 40-49 years who had recovered from COVID-19.

The rearrangement links TRBV30 to TRBJ1-2, with D unresolved. The CDR3 covers 13 residues. CDR1 and CDR2 from the germline V gene are GTSNPN and SVGIG (reference sequence). V was trimmed by 3 bases and J by 6 bases, leaving 14 bases between them. The CDR3 DNA sequence: TGTGCCTGGAGCAACCCCGGGAGGCATGGCTACACCTTC. Translation gives CAWSNPGRHGYTF.

The CDR3 region is CASSRGSGDGTEAFF. DNA of the CDR3: TGTGCCAGCTCACGAGGCTCAGGGGACGGCACTGAAGCTTTCTTT. The chain combines TRBV18 with TRBJ1-1; a weak D match, TRBD1 (6 bases). This CDR3 spans 15 amino acids. Deletions cut 4 bases from V and 4 bases from J, with 16 bases between. Per germline, CDR1 KGHSH and CDR2 LQKENI. Together with reference TRBV18 and TRBJ1-1, the CDR3 gives the full variable domain: NAGVMQNPRHLVRRRGQEARLRCSPMKGHSHVYWYRQLPEEGLKFMVYLQKENIIDESGMPKERFSAEFPKEGPSILRIQQVVRGDSAAYFCASSRGSGDGTEAFFGQGTRLTVV.

CDR3 sequence: CASSIGVEAFF. CDR3 DNA sequence: TGTGCCAGCAGTATAGGGGTTGAAGCTTTCTTT. This chain connects TRBV25-1 to TRBJ1-1, with D maybe TRBD1 (5 bases). CDR1 and CDR2 from the germline V gene are MGHDK and SYGVNS. With 5 bases removed from V and 7 bases from J, the gap between germline ends came to 8 bases. This CDR3 spans 11 amino acids.

In its sample, this clone was seen a few times. The chain carries TRBV19 and TRBJ1-3; D is unresolved. CDR1 is LNHDA, CDR2 SQIVND, per germline (reference sequence). V lost 4 bases and J 0 bases, leaving 4 bases between the germline ends. CDR3 size: 13 residues. CDR3 bases: TGTGCCAGTAGTACGGTCTCTGGAAACACCATATATTTT. Its translation is CASSTVSGNTIYF. The full variable domain, its missing parts supplied by reference TRBV19 and TRBJ1-3, is DGGITQSPKYLFRKEGQNVTLSCEQNLNHDAMYWYRQDPGQGLRLIYYSQIVNDFQKGDIAEGYSVSREKKESFPLTVTSAQKNPTAFYLCASSTVSGNTIYFGEGSWLTVV.

With regard to this clone: At the DNA level, this CDR3 is encoded by other sequences in the same sample as well. The chain joins TRBV19 to TRBJ1-1; D not resolved. Deletions cut 3 bases from V and 0 bases from J, with 8 bases between. CDR1 LNHDA and CDR2 SQIVND come from the germline V gene (reference sequence). The CDR3 has 14 residues. The CDR3 sequence: CASSIRGVNTEAFF. The CDR3 DNA reads TGTGCCAGTAGTATCCGGGGAGTGAACACTGAAGCTTTCTTT.

This rearrangement joins TRBV4-1 to TRBJ1-6; 9 bases fit TRBD1. V lost 2 bases, J lost 7 bases, and 3 bases stayed unmatched. Germline CDR1 is MGHRA and CDR2 is YSYEKL. CDR3 length equals 15 residues. CDR3 loop: CASSQPGTGNSPLHF. In DNA, the CDR3 is TGCGCCAGCAGCCAACCGGGGACAGGGAATTCACCCCTCCACTTT.

The chain employs TRBV27 and TRBJ1-2; 8 positions agree with TRBD1. The V and J ends lost 6 bases and 13 bases, in that order; junction bases with no gene match: 13. The CDR3 is made up of 13 amino acids. CDR1 MNHEY and CDR2 SMNVEV come from the germline V gene (reference sequence). The CDR3 DNA reads TGTGCCAGCAGCCCGACAGGGGTAGTTTCAGCCACCTTC. Encoded protein: CASSPTGVVSATF.

V usage is TRBV11-2 and J usage is TRBJ1-5; no firm D call. Looked up from germline, CDR1 is SGHAT and CDR2 is FQNNGV. The CDR3 length is 14 residues. V shed 0 bases and J shed 5 bases, with 8 bases lying between them. The CDR3 protein is CASSLDPSDQPQHF. CDR3 sequence (DNA): TGTGCCAGCAGCTTAGATCCTTCTGATCAGCCCCAGCATTTT.

The chain links TRBV6-1 to TRBJ2-1, with 7 bases identical to TRBD1. This CDR3 spans 14 amino acids. Germline trimming cut 5 bases from V and 14 bases from J; bases unmatched to any gene: 15. CDR1 is MNHNS and CDR2 is SASEGT in the germline V gene. The CDR3 sequence: CASSFNRGGQREFF. The CDR3 DNA follows: TGTGCCAGCAGTTTTAACAGGGGTGGGCAGAGGGAGTTCTTC.

This clone was recorded only once. This chain links TRBV24-1 with TRBJ1-1, with 7 bases matching TRBD1. In germline, CDR1 is KGHDR, CDR2 SFDVKD. V lost 1 base and J lost 4; bases outside the gene matches: 11. The CDR3 is made up of 17 amino acids. The CDR3 reads CATSDFLGGKCITEAFF. The CDR3 DNA follows: TGTGCCACCAGTGATTTTTTAGGGGGCAAGTGTATCACTGAAGCTTTCTTT.

This clone was seen a single time. In DNA, the CDR3 is TGTGCCAGCAGCTTACAGTTCCAAGAGACCCAGTACTTC. This sequence encodes CASSLQFQETQYF. V usage is TRBV7-6 and J usage is TRBJ2-5; no firm D call. The CDR3 extends over 13 amino acids. The V end lost 2 bases, the J end lost 1 base, and 5 bases lay between the germline ends. Germline V gene sequence: CDR1 SGHVS, CDR2 FNYEAQ.

A single count supports this clone. The V gene is TRBV9, the J gene TRBJ2-2; D is uncertain. This CDR3 is 13 amino acids long. Germline values: CDR1 SGDLS, CDR2 YYNGEE. V was cut by 0 bases and J by 5 bases, with 5 bases left in between. The CDR3 DNA is TGTGCCAGCAGCGTAGCACAGACCGGGGAGCTGTTTTTT. Translation: CASSVAQTGELFF.

The chain combines TRBV2 with TRBJ1-2; 9 nucleotides match TRBD1. The trim removed 5 bases at V and 8 bases at J, leaving 12 bases unmatched. The V gene's germline CDR1 is SNHLY and CDR2 FYNNEI. The CDR3 runs 15 residues. CDR3: CASSLDSGQGGGYTF. The CDR3 DNA reads as TGTGCCAGCAGTTTGGACTCGGGACAGGGTGGGGGCTACACCTTC.

The chain is built from TRBV11-2 and TRBJ2-3, with 7 bases aligning to TRBD2. The CDR3 contains 14 residues. The germline gives CDR1 SGHAT, CDR2 FQNNGV. V lost 1 base and J lost 4; bases outside the gene matches: 2. CDR3 nucleotides: TGTGCCAGCAGCTTAGCGGGAGGTCCAGATACGCAGTATTTT. It specifies CASSLAGGPDTQYF.

The gene calls are TRBV27 and TRBJ2-2; a weak D match, TRBD1 (6 bases). Germline V gives CDR1 MNHEY, CDR2 SMNVEV (reference sequence). The germline V and J ends were trimmed by 8 bases and 6 bases, with 22 bases remaining between them. The CDR3 is made up of 16 amino acids. The CDR3 nucleotides read TGTGCCAGCGGACTCGTTTTTTTGGGGGCGCCCGGGGAGCTGTTTTTT. Its translation: CASGLVFLGAPGELFF.

CDR3 DNA: TGTGCCAGCAGTGTGGGGGGCTACAATGAGCAGTTCTTC. Amino acid sequence: CASSVGGYNEQFF. V and J are TRBV2 and TRBJ2-1, with D possibly matching TRBD2 (6 bases). This CDR3 region has 13 residues. V shed 4 bases and J shed 3 bases, with 7 bases lying between them. CDR1 SNHLY and CDR2 FYNNEI come from the germline V gene.

This clone has just one count. The CDR3 spells CASSYSEQVGSYEQYV. The CDR3 nucleotides read TGTGCCAGCAGTTACTCGGAACAGGTGGGGTCCTACGAGCAGTACGTC. The chain combines TRBV6-5 with TRBJ2-7, with D maybe TRBD1 (5 bases). The CDR3 runs to 16 residues. V was cut by 0 bases and J by 1 base, with 13 bases left in between. Germline V CDR1 and CDR2: MNHEY, SVGAGI.

The gene calls are TRBV5-1 and TRBJ1-6, with D uncertain. Germline V gene lookup returns CDR1 SGHRS and CDR2 YFSETQ. V was cut by 0 bases and J by 6 bases, with 10 bases left in between. The CDR3 extends over 15 amino acids. CDR3 loop: CASSLDSSPNSPLHF. In DNA, the CDR3 is TGCGCCAGCAGCTTGGACAGTTCGCCTAATTCACCCCTCCACTTT.

The rearrangement joins TRBV19 to TRBJ1-6, with D unresolved. V shed 3 bases and J shed 8 bases, with 8 bases lying between them. Germline V gene sequence: CDR1 LNHDA, CDR2 SQIVND (reference sequence). This CDR3 is built from 13 residues. The CDR3 protein is CASSIVEDSPLHF. The CDR3, as DNA: TGTGCCAGTAGTATTGTAGAGGATTCACCCCTCCACTTT.

The chain has TRBV18 and TRBJ1-1, with D unresolved. The CDR3 runs to 13 residues. The germline V gene encodes CDR1 KGHSH and CDR2 LQKENI. The V gene lost 5 bases and the J gene lost 0 bases, with 7 bases spanning the gap. The CDR3 is CASSYRLNTEAFF. The CDR3 DNA sequence: TGTGCCAGCTCATACAGATTGAACACTGAAGCTTTCTTT.

The chain employs TRBV19 and TRBJ1-4, with TRBD1 identical over 10 bases. Trimming took 8 bases from V and 8 from J; bases not matched to a gene: 5. Germline loops: CDR1 LNHDA, CDR2 SQIVND (reference sequence). The CDR3 has 13 amino acids. CDR3 loop: CASVRDRGEKLFF. CDR3 sequence (DNA): TGTGCCAGTGTCCGGGACAGGGGAGAAAAACTGTTTTTT.

This chain joins TRBV10-1 and TRBJ2-2; D remains unclear. The CDR3 covers 13 residues. V lost 8 bases and J 2 bases, leaving 9 bases between the germline ends. Per germline, CDR1 WNHNN and CDR2 SYGVQD (reference sequence). This CDR3 is CASRELNTGELFF. For the CDR3, the DNA is TGCGCCAGCCGAGAATTAAACACCGGGGAGCTGTTTTTT.